This TCR beta chain derives from a study of shared clonotypes between healthy human individuals. Assay: immunoSEQ multiplex PCR; the TCRdb copy retains only in-frame clones and omits some. The data show some 1,400,000 clones, around 97% seen once. V was trimmed by 2 bases and J by 0 bases, leaving 11 bases between them. The CDR3 totals 15 residues. Germline loops: CDR1 MNHNS, CDR2 SASEGT. The origin of this receptor is a young man in good health. V is TRBV6-1 and J is TRBJ2-7; D is undetermined. Sequences were obtained from naive CD4+ T cells sorted from blood. Subset: CD45RA+ positively selected. CDR3 in DNA: TGTGCCAGCAGTGAAATCGGACGGAGCTCCTACGAGCAGTACTTC. It codes for CASSEIGRSSYEQYF.